Following are 12 T cell receptor beta chains from one sample sequenced in a study of CD8 T cells in Susac syndrome (dated by TCRdb to between 2017 and 2020). Libraries were prepared through the immunoSEQ multiplex PCR assay. RNA was extracted using the RNeasy kit, and roughly 0.45 to 1 microgram was reverse transcribed with random hexamers. The public reads were run again by TCRdb, first through fastp at Q25 and then through MiXCR, and only productive beta chains were kept. Every distinct CDR3 protein forms one entry, paired with its most common genes and DNA. The table for this sample lists about 150,000 distinct CDR3 sequences; around 93% of them were counted only once. The ten largest clonotypes hold approximately 0.18% of the sample. Sequences were obtained from CD8+ T cells from PBMCs. These receptors were taken from a human donor with Susac syndrome.

The CDR3 DNA is TGCGCCAGCAGCCAAGATCCTGGCTCCCAACAGCCCCAGCATTTT. Its protein is CASSQDPGSQQPQHF. The V and J genes are TRBV4-1 and TRBJ1-5; D gene ambiguous. V dropped 0 bases and J dropped 7 bases, with 13 bases sitting between them. In germline, CDR1 is MGHRA, CDR2 YSYEKL. CDR3 length equals 15 residues.

This clonotype was counted a few times. The chain joins TRBV13 to TRBJ2-6; D unresolved. Germline CDR1 and CDR2: PRHDT and FYEKMQ (reference sequence). The V end was cut by 0 bases, the J end by 2 bases, with 5 bases between. This CDR3 comprises 15 residues. Here the CDR3 reads CASSLGLTGANVLTF. CDR3 coding DNA: TGTGCCAGCAGCTTAGGTCTTACTGGGGCCAACGTCCTGACTTTC.

The J gene is TRBJ1-1, the V gene TRBV19, with TRBD1 as a possible D gene (6 bases). With 3 bases removed from V and 4 bases from J, the gap between germline ends came to 18 bases. The CDR3 contains 16 residues. The germline gives CDR1 LNHDA, CDR2 SQIVND (reference sequence). Here the CDR3 reads CASSMVGRGWGTEAFF. The DNA of the CDR3 is TGTGCCAGTAGTATGGTAGGCAGGGGCTGGGGCACTGAAGCTTTCTTT.

This chain links TRBV12-3 or TRBV12-4 with TRBJ1-2; 8 nucleotides align to TRBD1. J lost 7 bases, V lost 7 bases, and 14 bases had no gene match. The CDR3 is 15 amino acids. CDR3 sequence (DNA): TGTGCCAGCACCTCCCAGGGGGCGAAGCCTAGTGGCTACACCTTC. This sequence encodes CASTSQGAKPSGYTF.

The chain couples TRBV9 to TRBJ1-1; D gene unclear. Trimming stripped 3 bases from V and 1 base from J, with 7 bases between. The length of the CDR3 is 13 residues. The germline CDR1 and CDR2 sequences are SGDLS and YYNGEE. DNA of the CDR3: TGTGCCAGCAGCGGAAAATCGAACACTGAAGCTTTCTTT. Its translation: CASSGKSNTEAFF.

J is TRBJ2-3 and V is TRBV9; D gene ambiguous. Germline V lookup: CDR1 SGDLS, CDR2 YYNGEE. With 3 bases removed from V and 2 bases from J, the gap between germline ends came to 16 bases. CDR3 length: 16 residues. The CDR3 nucleotides are TGTGCCAGCAGCGGCCCCTCCGGGTCCGACACAGATACGCAGTATTTT. Its protein product is CASSGPSGSDTDTQYF.

This chain joins TRBV3-1 and TRBJ2-5; tentatively, D is TRBD2 (6 bases). With 1 base removed from V and 4 bases from J, the gap between germline ends came to 10 bases. Germline CDR1 LGHDT, CDR2 YNNKEL (reference sequence). CDR3 length equals 14 residues. The CDR3 nucleotides read TGTGCCAGCAGCCAAGCGGGGAGGATAGAGACCCAGTACTTC. The encoded protein is CASSQAGRIETQYF.

V usage is TRBV29-1 and J usage is TRBJ2-7; D is uncertain. Germline assignment: CDR1 SQVTM and CDR2 ANQGSEA. The length of the CDR3 is 13 residues. Trimming took off 4 bases at V and 1 base at J, with 11 bases between the two ends. CDR3 region: CSVAARLSYEQYF. DNA for the CDR3: TGCAGCGTTGCGGCCCGTTTATCCTACGAGCAGTACTTC.

CDR3 bases: TGTGCCAGCAGTTTTTCGGGAGCTTTCACCGGGGAGCTGTTTTTT. Protein sequence: CASSFSGAFTGELFF. The chain couples TRBV28 to TRBJ2-2; TRBD2 is a possible D gene (6 bases). The germline gives CDR1 MDHEN, CDR2 SYDVKM. The CDR3 loop spans 15 amino acids. V was clipped by 3 bases and J by 4 bases, with 12 bases between them. The full variable domain, rest sourced from reference TRBV28 and TRBJ2-2, is DVKVTQSSRYLVKRTGEKVFLECVQDMDHENMFWYRQDPGLGLRLIYFSYDVKMKEKGDIPEGYSVSREKKERFSLILESASTNQTSMYLCASSFSGAFTGELFFGEGSRLTVL.

CDR3 sequence (DNA): TGTGCCAGCAGTTACGGACTAGGCGGCACAGATACGCAGTATTTT. This translates into CASSYGLGGTDTQYF. V and J are TRBV6-5 and TRBJ2-3, with TRBD2 matching 7 bases. The trim removed 2 bases at V and 1 base at J, leaving 3 bases unmatched. The germline V gene encodes CDR1 MNHEY and CDR2 SVGAGI. The CDR3 length is 15 residues.

The chain is built from TRBV12-3 or TRBV12-4 and TRBJ2-3; perhaps TRBD2 as D (5 bases). The CDR3 has 13 amino acids. The germline V and J ends were trimmed by 3 bases and 6 bases, with 10 bases remaining between them. CDR3 region: CASSLVKRDTQYF. Here the CDR3 DNA reads TGTGCCAGCAGTTTGGTAAAGCGGGATACGCAGTATTTT.

This chain joins TRBV19 and TRBJ1-2, with 7 bases matching TRBD1. The CDR3 has 13 amino acids. The V and J ends lost 6 bases and 6 bases, in that order; junction bases with no gene match: 7. In germline, CDR1 is LNHDA, CDR2 SQIVND (reference sequence). The CDR3 loop is CASREQGEDGYTF. The CDR3 DNA is TGTGCCAGTAGGGAGCAGGGGGAGGATGGCTACACCTTC. The whole variable domain, filled in from reference TRBV19 and TRBJ1-2, reads DGGITQSPKYLFRKEGQNVTLSCEQNLNHDAMYWYRQDPGQGLRLIYYSQIVNDFQKGDIAEGYSVSREKKESFPLTVTSAQKNPTAFYLCASREQGEDGYTFGSGTRLTVV.